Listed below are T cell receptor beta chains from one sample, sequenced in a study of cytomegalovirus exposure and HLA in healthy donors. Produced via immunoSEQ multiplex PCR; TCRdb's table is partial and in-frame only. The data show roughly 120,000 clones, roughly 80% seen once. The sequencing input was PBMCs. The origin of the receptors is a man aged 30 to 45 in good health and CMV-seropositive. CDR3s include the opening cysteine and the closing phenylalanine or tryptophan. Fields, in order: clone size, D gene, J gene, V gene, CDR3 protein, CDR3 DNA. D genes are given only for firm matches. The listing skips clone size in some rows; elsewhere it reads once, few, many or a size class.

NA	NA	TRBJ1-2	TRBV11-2	CASSLDFWGYTF	TGTGCCAGCAGCCTTGACTTCTGGGGCTACACCTTC
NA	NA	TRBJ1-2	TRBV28	CASSFEGNYGYTF	TGTGCCAGCAGTTTTGAGGGTAACTATGGCTACACCTTC
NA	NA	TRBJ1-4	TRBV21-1	CASSKALEGTGAEKLFF	TGTGCCAGCAGCAAAGCGCTAGAAGGGACAGGGGCCGAAAAACTGTTTTTT
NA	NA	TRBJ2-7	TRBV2	CASGQLLSYEQYF	TGTGCCAGCGGACAATTGCTCTCCTACGAGCAGTACTTC
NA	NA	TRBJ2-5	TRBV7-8	CASSPNSGFGETQYF	TGTGCCAGCAGCCCCAATTCAGGATTTGGAGAGACCCAGTACTTC
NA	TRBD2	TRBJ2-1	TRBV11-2	CASSGLAAYNEQFF	TGTGCCAGCAGCGGACTAGCCGCTTACAATGAGCAGTTCTTC
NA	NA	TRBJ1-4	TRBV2	CASSTLDRLSNEKLFF	TGTGCCAGCAGTACCCTAGACAGGCTTTCAAATGAAAAACTGTTTTTT
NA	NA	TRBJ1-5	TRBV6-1	CASSSRNQPQHF	TGTGCCAGCAGTTCCCGTAATCAGCCCCAGCATTTT
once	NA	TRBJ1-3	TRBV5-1	CASTNQNTIYF	TGCGCCAGCACCAATCAAAACACCATATATTTT
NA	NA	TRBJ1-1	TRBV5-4	CASRPAFIASRKTEAFF	TGTGCCAGCAGACCAGCTTTTATAGCTTCGCGGAAAACTGAAGCTTTCTTT
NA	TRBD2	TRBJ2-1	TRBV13	CASSLWDSGEQFF	TGTGCCAGCAGCTTATGGGATAGCGGGGAGCAGTTCTTC
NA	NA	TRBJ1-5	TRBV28	CASSSGKWGQPQHF	TGTGCCAGCAGTTCAGGGAAATGGGGCCAGCCCCAGCATTTT
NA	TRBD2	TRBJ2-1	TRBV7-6	CASSLGGSNDNEQFF	TGTGCCAGCAGCCTCGGCGGGAGTAACGACAATGAGCAGTTCTTC
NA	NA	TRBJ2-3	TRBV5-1	CASSLDPAADTQYF	TGCGCCAGCAGCTTGGACCCGGCGGCAGATACGCAGTATTTT
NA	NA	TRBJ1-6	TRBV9	CASSVAQTGSPLHF	TGTGCCAGCAGCGTAGCGCAAACAGGGTCACCCCTCCACTTT
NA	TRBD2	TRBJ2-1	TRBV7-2	CASSLAPGLAGEQFF	TGTGCCAGCAGCTTAGCCCCGGGACTAGCGGGAGAGCAGTTCTTC
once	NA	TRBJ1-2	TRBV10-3	CAIRGAGTGDYGYTF	TGTGCCATCAGGGGGGCAGGTACCGGGGACTATGGCTACACCTTC
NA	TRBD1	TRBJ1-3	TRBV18	CASSPRTDRGFGNTIYF	TGTGCCAGCTCACCACGCACCGACAGGGGATTTGGAAACACCATATATTTT
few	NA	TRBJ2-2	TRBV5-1	CASSLEWGLDTGELFF	TGCGCCAGCAGCTTGGAATGGGGCCTGGACACCGGGGAGCTGTTTTTT
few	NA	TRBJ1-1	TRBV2	CASGLKLDSIEAFF	TGTGCCAGCGGTCTTAAACTCGACAGCATTGAAGCTTTCTTT
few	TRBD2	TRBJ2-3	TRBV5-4	CASSLVAGVTDTQYF	TGTGCCAGCAGCCTAGTAGCGGGAGTAACAGATACGCAGTATTTT
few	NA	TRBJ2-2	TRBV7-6	CASSLPGTSDTGELFF	TGTGCCAGCAGCTTACCCGGGACATCCGACACCGGGGAGCTGTTTTTT
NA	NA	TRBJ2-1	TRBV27	CASSFGTTNEQFF	TGTGCCAGCAGTTTTGGAACTACCAATGAGCAGTTCTTC
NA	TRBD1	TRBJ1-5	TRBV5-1	CASSTGQGNQPQHF	TGCGCCAGCAGCACGGGACAGGGCAATCAGCCCCAGCATTTT
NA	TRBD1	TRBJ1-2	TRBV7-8	CASSLAETGPPYGYTF	TGTGCCAGCAGCTTAGCAGAGACAGGGCCCCCCTATGGCTACACCTTC
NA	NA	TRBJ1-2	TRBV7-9	CSSSLPQGSGYTF	TGTTCCAGCAGCTTACCTCAGGGGAGTGGCTACACCTTC
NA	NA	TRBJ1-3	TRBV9	CASSLLTPSSGNTIYF	TGTGCCAGCAGCTTACTCACCCCGAGCTCTGGAAACACCATATATTTT
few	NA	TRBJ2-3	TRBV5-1	CASGIQGTGSGDTQYF	TGCGCCAGCGGGATCCAGGGAACAGGGTCGGGAGATACGCAGTATTTT
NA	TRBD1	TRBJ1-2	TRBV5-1	CASSSGSGGDSLTF	TGCGCCAGCAGCTCCGGTTCAGGGGGCGATTCTTTAACCTTC
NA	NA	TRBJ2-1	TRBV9	CASSVEGGPYNEQFF	TGTGCCAGCAGCGTAGAGGGGGGGCCCTACAATGAGCAGTTCTTC
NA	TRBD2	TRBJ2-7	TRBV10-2	CASSEAGTSYEQYF	TGCGCCAGCAGTGAGGCCGGGACTAGCTACGAGCAGTACTTC
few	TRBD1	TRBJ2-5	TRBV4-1	CASSRGRTQYF	TGCGCCAGCAGTAGGGGGCGGACCCAGTACTTC
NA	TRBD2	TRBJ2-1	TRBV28	CASSHRDIAGLAYNEQFF	TGTGCCAGCAGCCATAGGGATATAGCGGGGTTAGCCTACAATGAGCAGTTCTTC
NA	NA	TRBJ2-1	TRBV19	CASSIDPDNIGLYNEQFF	TGTGCCAGTAGTATAGACCCCGACAACATCGGACTCTACAATGAGCAGTTCTTC
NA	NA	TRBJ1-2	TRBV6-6	CAGTPGGGAYGYTF	TGTGCCGGCACCCCGGGGGGGGGCGCGTATGGCTACACCTTC
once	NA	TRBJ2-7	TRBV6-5	CASRQGIASYEQYF	TGTGCCAGCCGGCAGGGAATCGCTTCCTACGAGCAGTACTTC
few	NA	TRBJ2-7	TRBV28	CASRHGKEYEQYF	TGTGCCAGCAGGCACGGGAAAGAATACGAGCAGTACTTC
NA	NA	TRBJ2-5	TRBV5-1	CASSPGSRETQYF	TGCGCCAGCAGCCCAGGTTCCCGAGAGACCCAGTACTTC
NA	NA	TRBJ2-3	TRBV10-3	CAISEQATTDTQYF	TGTGCCATCAGCGAACAGGCCACTACAGATACGCAGTATTTT
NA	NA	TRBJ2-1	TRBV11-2	CASSRPGLSHYNEQFF	TGTGCCAGCAGCCGACCCGGACTGAGCCACTACAATGAGCAGTTCTTC
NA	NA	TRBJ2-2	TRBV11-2	CASSLGRTLRGTPGELFF	TGTGCCAGCAGCTTAGGGAGAACGTTGAGGGGGACACCCGGGGAGCTGTTTTTT
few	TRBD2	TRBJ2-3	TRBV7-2	CASGGGTQADTQYF	TGTGCCAGCGGGGGAGGGACGCAGGCCGATACGCAGTATTTT
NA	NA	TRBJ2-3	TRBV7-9	CSSSLGLEGPDTDTQYF	TGTTCCAGCAGCTTGGGGTTGGAGGGCCCTGACACAGATACGCAGTATTTT
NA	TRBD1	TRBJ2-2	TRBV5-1	CASSSGQGVIAGELFF	TGCGCCAGCAGCTCAGGACAGGGGGTGATAGCCGGGGAGCTGTTTTTT
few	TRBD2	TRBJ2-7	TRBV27	CASSRTGLAESYEQYF	TGTGCCAGCAGTCGCACGGGACTAGCGGAATCCTACGAGCAGTACTTC
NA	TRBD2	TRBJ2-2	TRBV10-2	CASSESIASGGFGTGELFF	TGCGCCAGCAGTGAGTCGATAGCTAGCGGGGGATTTGGGACCGGGGAGCTGTTTTTT
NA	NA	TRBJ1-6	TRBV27	CASSYRQVNSPLHF	TGTGCCAGCAGTTACAGACAGGTTAATTCACCCCTCCACTTT
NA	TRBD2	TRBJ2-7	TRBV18	CASSPRLAGGPYEQYF	TGTGCCAGCTCACCAAGACTAGCGGGGGGGCCATACGAGCAGTACTTC